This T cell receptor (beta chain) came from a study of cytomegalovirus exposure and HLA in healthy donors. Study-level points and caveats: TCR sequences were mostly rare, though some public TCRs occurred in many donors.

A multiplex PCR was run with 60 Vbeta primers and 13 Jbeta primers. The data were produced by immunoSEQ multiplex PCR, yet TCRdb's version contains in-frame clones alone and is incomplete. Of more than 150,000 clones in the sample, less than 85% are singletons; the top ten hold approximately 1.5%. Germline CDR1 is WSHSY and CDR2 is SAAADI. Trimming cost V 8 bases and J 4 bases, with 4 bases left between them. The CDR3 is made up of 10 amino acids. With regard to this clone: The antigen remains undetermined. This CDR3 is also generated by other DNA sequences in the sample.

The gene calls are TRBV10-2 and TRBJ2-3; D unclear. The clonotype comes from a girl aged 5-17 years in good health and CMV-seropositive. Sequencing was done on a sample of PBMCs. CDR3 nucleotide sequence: TGCGCCAGCGCAGCAGATACGCAGTATTTT. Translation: CASAADTQYF.